This section outlines one T cell receptor beta chain sequence together with its context. The authors reverse transcribed roughly 0.5 to 1 ug RNA with random hexamers. The TCR beta CDR3 was amplified by immunoSEQ multiplex PCR across 54 Vbeta, 13 Jbeta. TCRdb itself ran the immunoSEQ multiplex PCR reads through MiXCR, one entry per CDR3 protein. The profile covers roughly 120,000 distinct CDR3 sequences, with 90% to 95% appearing a single time and approximately 0.12% taken by the ten largest. These data belong to a study of CD8 T cells in Susac syndrome. V gave up 1 base and J gave up 4 bases, with 6 bases separating them. Germline lookup yields CDR1 SGHRS and CDR2 YFSETQ. This CDR3 region has 13 residues. The multiple sclerosis control group comprised treatment-naive patients with stable or active relapsing-remitting disease. TEMRA cells were FACS-enriched, and CD8+ and CD4+ T cells were isolated negatively.

This receptor was identified in a human donor with multiple sclerosis. The chain has TRBV5-1 and TRBJ2-1; D ambiguous. Sequencing input: CD4+ T cells from PBMCs. The CDR3 loop is CASSLYRYNEQFF. CDR3 nucleotide sequence: TGCGCCAGCAGCTTGTATCGGTACAATGAGCAGTTCTTC.